This entry lists 32 T cell receptor beta chains sequenced from one sample in a study of blood T cell repertoires in COVID-19. TCRdb's table, derived via immunoSEQ multiplex PCR, lists solely in-frame clones and lacks some. The sample lists around 230,000 clones; more than 75% were seen once. Input material: peripheral blood. Every receptor here comes from a woman aged 60-70 years with active or convalescent COVID-19.

The chain joins TRBV7-9 to TRBJ1-2; D may be TRBD1 (6 bases). The germline V and J ends were trimmed by 3 bases and 0 bases, with 11 bases remaining between them. Germline V gene lookup returns CDR1 SEHNR and CDR2 FQNEAQ (reference sequence). The CDR3 is made up of 15 amino acids. The CDR3 DNA is TGTGCCAGCAGCTTTGCAGGGGCTTCTAACTATGGCTACACCTTC. Its translation: CASSFAGASNYGYTF. The full variable domain, in which reference TRBV7-9 and TRBJ1-2 provide the parts outside the CDR3, is DTGVSQNPRHKITKRGQNVTFRCDPISEHNRLYWYRQTLGQGPEFLTYFQNEAQLEKSRLLSDRFSAERPKGSFSTLEIQRTEQGDSAMYLCASSFAGASNYGYTFGSGTRLTVV.

The J gene is TRBJ1-1, the V gene TRBV7-9, with D hard to call. V was shortened by 5 bases and J by 1 base, with 11 bases between the two germline ends. This CDR3 region has 14 residues. In germline, CDR1 is SEHNR, CDR2 FQNEAQ (reference sequence). Here the CDR3 DNA reads TGTGCCAGCAGCCTAATGAACAGGAACACTGAAGCTTTCTTT. Residues: CASSLMNRNTEAFF.

This chain uses TRBV4-1 with TRBJ2-1; the match to TRBD2 covers 7 bases. V lost 4 bases to trimming and J lost 2 bases; unmatched junction nucleotides: 14. The CDR3 extends over 18 amino acids. Germline assignment: CDR1 MGHRA and CDR2 YSYEKL. As DNA, the CDR3 is TGCGCCAGCAGCCTCCGTAGGGTGGAGCGGGGACCCTACAATGAGCAGTTCTTC. Translation gives CASSLRRVERGPYNEQFF.

This clone was found once. The V and J genes are TRBV11-2 and TRBJ2-7; 9 bases are shared with TRBD1. V gave up 1 base and J gave up 3 bases; unmatched junction bases: 1. Looked up from germline, CDR1 is SGHAT and CDR2 is FQNNGV. This CDR3 spans 14 amino acids. The CDR3 region has the DNA TGTGCCAGCAGCTTAGTGGGACAGGGCTACGAGCAGTACTTC. Translation gives CASSLVGQGYEQYF.

The V call is TRBV6-5, the J call TRBJ1-1; D remains unclear. The CDR3 runs to 13 residues. From germline, CDR1 is MNHEY and CDR2 SVGAGI. The V and J ends lost 6 bases and 4 bases respectively, with 12 bases between them. CDR3: CASSHGWITEAFF. CDR3 DNA: TGTGCCAGCAGCCACGGGTGGATCACTGAAGCTTTCTTT.

In its sample, this clone was seen a few times. The CDR3 spells CASSQAQSRLFF. The DNA of the CDR3 is TGTGCCAGCAGCCAAGCACAGTCTCGACTGTTTTTT. The V and J genes are TRBV3-1 (or the pseudogene TRBV3-2) and TRBJ1-4; no firm D call. V was shortened by 1 base and J by 13 bases, with 10 bases between the two germline ends. The CDR3 sequence is 12 residues long. In germline, CDR1 is LGHDT, CDR2 YNNKEL (reference sequence).

The rearrangement uses TRBV18 and TRBJ2-5, with 8 bases fitting TRBD2. Germline lookup yields CDR1 KGHSH and CDR2 LQKENI. V was pared by 0 bases and J by 4 bases, with 7 bases of the junction left unmatched. CDR3 length equals 16 residues. This CDR3 is CASSPPGAGAGETQYF. In nucleotides, the CDR3 is TGTGCCAGCTCACCACCGGGAGCGGGGGCAGGAGAGACCCAGTACTTC.

This chain uses TRBV6-2 or TRBV6-3 with TRBJ1-1; maybe TRBD1 (5 bases). CDR1 is MNHEY and CDR2 is SVGEGT in the germline V gene. The CDR3 spans 11 residues. The germline V and J ends were trimmed by 5 bases and 7 bases, with 8 bases remaining between them. The chain's CDR3 is CASSPGGEAFF. Written as DNA, the CDR3 is TGTGCCAGCAGTCCCGGGGGTGAAGCTTTCTTT.

The chain employs TRBV9 and TRBJ1-1; 8 bases align to TRBD1. Trimming took 0 bases from V and 1 from J; bases not matched to a gene: 8. The germline V gene encodes CDR1 SGDLS and CDR2 YYNGEE. There are 17 residues in the CDR3. CDR3 protein: CASSVDSQTGENTEAFF. The CDR3, as DNA: TGTGCCAGCAGCGTAGACTCCCAGACAGGGGAGAACACTGAAGCTTTCTTT. Full variable domain (remainder filled in from reference TRBV9 and TRBJ1-1): DSGVTQTPKHLITATGQRVTLRCSPRSGDLSVYWYQQSLDQGLQFLIQYYNGEERAKGNILERFSAQQFPDLHSELNLSSLELGDSALYFCASSVDSQTGENTEAFFGQGTRLTVV.

The chain is built from TRBV5-1 and TRBJ1-1; D is unclear. V gave up 0 bases and J gave up 5 bases, with 11 bases separating them. The CDR3 totals 14 residues. CDR1 is SGHRS and CDR2 is YFSETQ in the germline V gene. The CDR3 nucleotides are TGCGCCAGCAGCTTGGGTGTCACTAGAACTGAAGCTTTCTTT. It is translated as CASSLGVTRTEAFF.

The chain uses TRBV5-1 and TRBJ2-6, with a possible D match to TRBD1 (6 bases). V was shortened by 4 bases and J by 4 bases, with 24 bases between the two germline ends. The CDR3 covers 19 residues. Germline V lookup: CDR1 SGHRS, CDR2 YFSETQ. The CDR3 loop reads CASSGSGQILEAGANVLTF. In nucleotides, the CDR3 is TGCGCCAGCAGCGGCTCCGGACAGATCCTTGAGGCCGGGGCCAACGTCCTGACTTTC.

This clone was observed once. The gene calls are TRBV6-2 or TRBV6-3 and TRBJ2-3; 9 bases line up with TRBD1. CDR3 length: 12 residues. J was trimmed by 10 bases and V by 2 bases; bases with no gene match: 1. Germline V lookup: CDR1 MNHEY, CDR2 SVGEGT. CDR3 residues: CASSYRTGAQYF. The CDR3 bases are TGTGCCAGCAGTTACAGGACAGGGGCGCAGTATTTT.

This chain joins TRBV18 and TRBJ2-7, with 7 bases that match TRBD1. Germline CDR1 and CDR2: KGHSH and LQKENI. CDR3 length: 13 amino acids. With V trimmed by 5 bases and J by 1 base, 2 bases remained unmatched. The CDR3 DNA sequence: TGTGCCAGCTCAGGGGACAGTTCCTACGAGCAGTACTTC. Its translation: CASSGDSSYEQYF.

The chain has TRBV4-1 and TRBJ2-5, with TRBD2 matching over 11 bases. CDR3 length: 17 residues. Germline V gene data show CDR1 as MGHRA and CDR2 as YSYEKL. Germline trimming cut 1 base from V and 5 bases from J; bases unmatched to any gene: 9. The CDR3 DNA follows: TGCGCCAGCAGCCAAGCGCCCGGACTAGCGGGTGGGGAGACCCAGTACTTC. This gives the protein CASSQAPGLAGGETQYF.

The chain links TRBV5-4 to TRBJ2-1, with TRBD1 identical over 8 bases. The CDR3 extends over 14 amino acids. Germline trimming cut 4 bases from V and 8 bases from J; bases unmatched to any gene: 8. Germline V gene lookup returns CDR1 SGHNT and CDR2 YYREEE (reference sequence). CDR3 sequence (DNA): TGTGCCAGCAGCCACCGCGACAGGGGTTATGAGCAGTTCTTC. This codes for CASSHRDRGYEQFF.

V and J are TRBV4-1 and TRBJ1-3, with D perhaps matching TRBD1 (6 bases). The CDR3 totals 17 residues. V lost 4 bases to trimming and J lost 0 bases, with 16 bases between them. Per the germline V gene, CDR1 is MGHRA and CDR2 is YSYEKL. The CDR3 sequence is CASSPRDGGASGNTIYF. The CDR3 nucleotides read TGCGCCAGCAGCCCCCGTGATGGGGGGGCCTCTGGAAACACCATATATTTT.

The chain couples TRBV14 to TRBJ1-2, with D hard to call. V was clipped by 7 bases and J by 5 bases, with 8 bases between them. The germline V gene has CDR1 SGHDN and CDR2 FVKESK. CDR3 size: 11 residues. The CDR3 nucleotides read TGTGCCAGCATCCCTACTTATGGCTACACCTTC. It yields the protein CASIPTYGYTF.

The J gene is TRBJ2-1, the V gene TRBV6-5, with D perhaps matching TRBD1 (6 bases). V was trimmed by 10 bases and J by 0 bases, leaving 10 bases between them. Germline V gene lookup returns CDR1 MNHEY and CDR2 SVGAGI. This CDR3 comprises 13 residues. CDR3 sequence reads: CATRGSSYNEQFF. In DNA form, the CDR3 reads TGTGCCACGAGGGGGAGCTCCTACAATGAGCAGTTCTTC.

This clone was detected only once. The chain is built from TRBV10-3 and TRBJ1-2; D might be TRBD1 (6 bases). Germline V gene sequence: CDR1 ENHRY, CDR2 SYGVKD. V dropped 5 bases and J dropped 7 bases, with 11 bases sitting between them. The CDR3 is 12 amino acids. CDR3 loop: CAISPTGFGYTF. CDR3 bases: TGTGCCATCAGTCCTACAGGGTTTGGCTACACCTTC.

This clone was detected only a few times. The V call is TRBV5-8, the J call TRBJ1-2; D is ambiguous. Trimming took off 5 bases at V and 4 bases at J, with 12 bases between the two ends. Germline V CDR1 and CDR2: SGHTS, YDEGEE. The CDR3 sequence is 13 residues long. The CDR3 bases are TGTGCCAGCAGTCGAGGGAGTGGCTATGGCTACACCTTC. Amino acids: CASSRGSGYGYTF. Based on the CDR3 plus reference TRBV5-8 and TRBJ1-2, the full variable domain is EAGVTQSPTHLIKTRGQQATLRCSPISGHTSVYWYQQALGLGLQFLLWYDEGEERNRGNFPPRFSGRQFPNYSSELNVNALELEDSALYLCASSRGSGYGYTFGSGTRLTVV.

The V gene is TRBV7-2, the J gene TRBJ1-5, with D maybe TRBD1 (6 bases). CDR3 length: 13 amino acids. Trimming took off 4 bases at V and 6 bases at J, with 10 bases between the two ends. From germline, CDR1 is SGHTA and CDR2 FQGNSA. CDR3: CASSSGGRQPQHF. The CDR3 DNA reads TGTGCCAGCAGCTCGGGGGGGCGTCAGCCCCAGCATTTT.

J is TRBJ2-4 and V is TRBV19; tentatively, D is TRBD1 (5 bases). The CDR3 totals 15 residues. The germline CDR1 and CDR2 sequences are LNHDA and SQIVND (reference sequence). The V and J ends lost 9 bases and 1 base respectively, with 16 bases between them. The CDR3 region is CARDRLLFAKNIQYF. The CDR3 DNA sequence: TGTGCCAGAGACAGATTGCTTTTTGCCAAAAACATTCAGTACTTC.

The V gene is TRBV2, the J gene TRBJ1-5; 8 bases map to TRBD1. The V gene end was trimmed by 3 bases and the J gene end by 4 bases; junction bases not matched to a gene: 8. CDR1 and CDR2 (germline): SNHLY, FYNNEI. This CDR3 has 16 residues. The CDR3 DNA reads as TGTGCCAGCAGTGACTCCGGGACAGGTGTAAATCAGCCCCAGCATTTT. Its protein product is CASSDSGTGVNQPQHF.

The chain links TRBV9 to TRBJ1-2; no firm D call. The CDR3 extends over 15 amino acids. V was pared by 4 bases and J by 0 bases, with 13 bases between. Germline V gene sequence: CDR1 SGDLS, CDR2 YYNGEE. CDR3 coding DNA: TGTGCCAGCAGCCCTCGGGAGGCGGCTAACTATGGCTACACCTTC. It yields the protein CASSPREAANYGYTF.

The chain combines TRBV30 with TRBJ1-3; D is ambiguous. In germline, CDR1 is GTSNPN, CDR2 SVGIG (reference sequence). This CDR3 has 15 residues. The CDR3 here is CAFALGLAAGNTIYF. The CDR3 DNA reads TGTGCTTTTGCCCTCGGGTTAGCTGCTGGAAACACCATATATTTT.

This clone occurred a few times. V usage is TRBV7-2 and J usage is TRBJ2-7; D uncertain. This CDR3 has 15 amino acids. CDR1 is SGHTA, CDR2 FQGNSA, per germline. Trimming cost V 2 bases and J 4 bases, with 15 bases left between them. The CDR3 DNA reads as TGTGCCAGCAGCTTAAGCCCCGTCCCCCGATACGAGCAGTACTTC. Translation: CASSLSPVPRYEQYF.

The chain combines TRBV28 with TRBJ1-3; D is perhaps TRBD1 (6 bases). The V gene's germline CDR1 is MDHEN and CDR2 SYDVKM. This CDR3 spans 15 amino acids. The germline V and J ends were trimmed by 6 bases and 7 bases, with 19 bases remaining between them. The CDR3: CASRESPQGGNTIYF. DNA of the CDR3: TGTGCCAGCAGGGAGTCCCCACAGGGCGGGAACACCATATATTTT.

The chain employs TRBV11-2 and TRBJ2-7; 7 nucleotides agree with TRBD2. With 5 bases clipped from V and 0 bases from J, the junction kept 10 bases outside the gene matches. The CDR3 is 16 residues long. Germline V gene sequence: CDR1 SGHAT, CDR2 FQNNGV. CDR3 nucleotides: TGTGCCAGCAGCCCACCCCTAAGGGAGGGCTCCTACGAGCAGTACTTC. Its protein product is CASSPPLREGSYEQYF.

This chain uses TRBV19 with TRBJ2-3; 8 bases agree with TRBD2. Germline loops: CDR1 LNHDA, CDR2 SQIVND (reference sequence). The V and J ends lost 5 bases and 0 bases, in that order; junction bases with no gene match: 4. This CDR3 comprises 15 residues. CDR3 amino acids: CASSFIAGSTDTQYF. The CDR3 nucleotides are TGTGCCAGTAGTTTCATAGCGGGAAGCACAGATACGCAGTATTTT.

This clone has ten or more counts. The CDR3 DNA sequence: TGTGCCAGCAGCTCCTCGCAGTTAGCGGGGCCTACCTCCTACGAGCAGTACTTC. Translation gives CASSSSQLAGPTSYEQYF. The chain uses TRBV7-9 and TRBJ2-7, with 8 bases that match TRBD2. Germline assignment: CDR1 SEHNR and CDR2 FQNEAQ (reference sequence). Trimming cost V 4 bases and J 0 bases; bases outside gene matches: 14. The CDR3 spans 18 residues.

The CDR3 region has the DNA TGTGCCAGCAGTTCCCTCGGGGCAGGGGTCAGGGAGACCCAGTACTTC. This encodes CASSSLGAGVRETQYF. The chain is built from TRBV6-2 or TRBV6-3 and TRBJ2-5; a weak D match, TRBD1 (6 bases). V shed 4 bases and J shed 5 bases, with 20 bases lying between them. The CDR3 runs to 16 residues. CDR1 and CDR2 from the germline V gene are MNHEY and SVGEGT.

J is TRBJ2-7 and V is TRBV4-1; 9 bases line up with TRBD1. The CDR3 length is 15 residues. Germline V gene data show CDR1 as MGHRA and CDR2 as YSYEKL. Trimming removed 4 bases from V and 2 bases from J; junction bases left unmatched: 6. The CDR3 DNA reads as TGCGCCAGCAGCCCGAGGACAGGGGAACCCTACGAGCAGTACTTC. Its translation is CASSPRTGEPYEQYF.